The 10 T cell receptor beta chains below come from one sample, sequenced in a study of blood T cell repertoires in COVID-19. Generated by immunoSEQ multiplex PCR, the TCRdb table keeps only in-frame clones and is missing some. This table has more than 95,000 clones, around 92% appearing once. The sequenced sample consisted of peripheral blood. These receptors were obtained from a woman aged 60-70 years with acute or convalescent COVID-19.

The chain is built from TRBV5-1 and TRBJ2-4; D is ambiguous. This CDR3 spans 13 amino acids. CDR1 and CDR2 (germline): SGHRS, YFSETQ. The V end lost 0 bases, the J end lost 8 bases, and 9 bases lay between the germline ends. CDR3 protein: CASSLAPRDIQYF. CDR3 coding DNA: TGCGCCAGCAGCTTGGCCCCCCGGGACATTCAGTACTTC.

V gene TRBV7-9 combines with J gene TRBJ1-4; 10 bases are shared with TRBD1. The junction had 0 bases not matched to a gene; V was cut back by 1 base and J by 10 bases. This CDR3 contains 13 residues. CDR1 SEHNR and CDR2 FQNEAQ come from the germline V gene (reference sequence). DNA of the CDR3: TGTGCCAGCAGCTTAGGGGACAGGGGAAAACTGTTTTTT. It encodes CASSLGDRGKLFF.

The chain joins TRBV19 to TRBJ1-5, with D possibly being TRBD1 (6 bases). Trimming shortened V by 7 bases and J by 3 bases, and 10 bases separated the two germline ends. The CDR3 totals 13 residues. Germline V CDR1 and CDR2: LNHDA, SQIVND (reference sequence). CDR3 sequence reads: CASTRTANQPQHF. In nucleotides, the CDR3 is TGTGCCAGTACGAGGACAGCCAATCAGCCCCAGCATTTT.

The chain uses TRBV24-1 and TRBJ2-1; TRBD1 aligns across 7 bases. Germline V CDR1 and CDR2: KGHDR, SFDVKD. V dropped 2 bases and J dropped 0; count of bases not matched to a gene: 6. The CDR3 runs 17 residues. Written as DNA, the CDR3 is TGTGCCACCAGTGATTCGGGACAGACGTTCTCCTACAATGAGCAGTTCTTC. It yields the protein CATSDSGQTFSYNEQFF.

This chain uses TRBV18 with TRBJ1-1; D is perhaps TRBD1 (5 bases). The CDR3 is made up of 14 amino acids. The V end was cut by 2 bases, the J end by 0 bases, with 7 bases between. Germline-derived CDR1 and CDR2 are KGHSH and LQKENI. The CDR3 sequence: CASSPGHLNTEAFF. The CDR3 nucleotides are TGTGCCAGCTCACCAGGACATTTGAACACTGAAGCTTTCTTT.

The genes are TRBV28 and TRBJ1-6, with D possibly matching TRBD1 (5 bases). Trimming cost V 6 bases and J 6 bases, with 15 bases left between them. CDR3 length: 15 amino acids. Germline lookup yields CDR1 MDHEN and CDR2 SYDVKM. CDR3 in amino acids: CASSLGGSGNSPLHF. CDR3 sequence (DNA): TGTGCCAGCAGCCTGGGGGGTAGTGGTAATTCACCCCTCCACTTT.

The genes are TRBV11-3 and TRBJ1-1; TRBD1 aligns across 11 bases. CDR3 length: 18 residues. J was trimmed by 1 base and V by 5 bases; bases with no gene match: 12. Germline V CDR1 and CDR2: SGHNT, YENEEA. This CDR3 reads CASSPPGTGGRRNTEAFF. CDR3 nucleotide sequence: TGTGCCAGCAGCCCCCCCGGGACAGGGGGGAGGCGGAACACTGAAGCTTTCTTT.

The CDR3 bases are TGTGCCAGTAGTACCGGACTAGCGGGAGAGCAGTACTTC. Its protein product is CASSTGLAGEQYF. The V gene is TRBV19, the J gene TRBJ2-7, with 12 bases fitting TRBD2. With 4 bases clipped from V and 7 bases from J, the junction kept 2 bases outside the gene matches. CDR1 and CDR2 (germline): LNHDA, SQIVND (reference sequence). This CDR3 has 13 amino acids.

The chain links TRBV6-6 to TRBJ2-3; no firm D call. V gave up 7 bases and J gave up 3 bases, with 17 bases separating them. CDR3 length: 15 residues. In germline, CDR1 is MNHNY, CDR2 SVGAGI (reference sequence). CDR3: CASTNSGVKTDTQYF. CDR3 in DNA: TGTGCCAGCACAAATTCTGGAGTGAAGACAGATACGCAGTATTTT.

This clone was detected only a few times. The chain employs TRBV12-3 or TRBV12-4 and TRBJ1-2; 7 bases are a match to TRBD1. This CDR3 is 12 amino acids long. V was clipped by 6 bases and J by 5 bases; unmatched bases: 3. The CDR3 protein is CASSPTGYGYTF. In DNA, the CDR3 is TGTGCCAGCAGCCCGACAGGGTATGGCTACACCTTC.